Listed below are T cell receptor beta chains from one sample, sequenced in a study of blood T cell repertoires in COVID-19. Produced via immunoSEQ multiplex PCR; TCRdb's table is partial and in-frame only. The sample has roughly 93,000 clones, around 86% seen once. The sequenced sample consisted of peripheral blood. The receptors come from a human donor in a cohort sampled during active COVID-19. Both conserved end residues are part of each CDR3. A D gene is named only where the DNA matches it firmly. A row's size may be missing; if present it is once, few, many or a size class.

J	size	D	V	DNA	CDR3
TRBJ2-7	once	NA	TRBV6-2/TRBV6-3	TGTGCCAGCAGCCGACAAAGCTCCTACGAGCAGTACTTC	CASSRQSSYEQYF
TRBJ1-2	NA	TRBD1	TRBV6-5	TGTGCCAGCAGTTCCGAACGGGACAGGGGCTATGGCTACACCTTC	CASSSERDRGYGYTF
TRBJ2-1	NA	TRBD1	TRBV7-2	TGTGCCAGCAGCTTATTGACAGGGCCCACTCCCTACAATGAGCAGTTCTTC	CASSLLTGPTPYNEQFF
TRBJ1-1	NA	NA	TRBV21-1	TGTGCCAGCAGCAAGACAGGGGTTCGTACTGAAGCTTTCTTT	CASSKTGVRTEAFF
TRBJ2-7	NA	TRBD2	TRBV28	TGTGCCAGCAGTTTAGGACTAGCTCGGAACTTC	CASSLGLARNF
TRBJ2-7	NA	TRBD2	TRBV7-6	TGTGCCAGCAGCGAGCGAAACGGGAGGGAGTACGAGCAGTACTTC	CASSERNGREYEQYF
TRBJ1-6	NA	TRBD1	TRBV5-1	TGCGCCAGCAGGGACCCGGGACAGAATAATTCACCCCTCCACTTT	CASRDPGQNNSPLHF
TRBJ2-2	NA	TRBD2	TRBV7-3	TGTGCCAGCAGCTTAATAGGCGGACTAGCGGCAAACACCGGGGAGCTGTTTTTT	CASSLIGGLAANTGELFF
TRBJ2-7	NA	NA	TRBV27	TGTGCCAGCAGTAGAGGACAGCACTACGAGCAGTACTTC	CASSRGQHYEQYF
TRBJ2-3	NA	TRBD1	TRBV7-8	TGTGCCAGCAGCTTAGGGGGGGACAGGGTTCCAGATACGCAGTATTTT	CASSLGGDRVPDTQYF
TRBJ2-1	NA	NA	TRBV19	TGTGCCAGTAGTAGGGACAAGAGCTCCTACAATGAGCAGTTCTTC	CASSRDKSSYNEQFF
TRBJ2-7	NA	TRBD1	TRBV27	TGTGCCAGCAGCGTAGGACAGGGGGTGTCCTACGAGCAGTACTTC	CASSVGQGVSYEQYF
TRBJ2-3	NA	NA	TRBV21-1	TGTGCCAGCAGCAATGGGCGGGCTTCAATTGACGGGAGGGACACAGATACGCAGTATTTT	CASSNGRASIDGRDTDTQYF
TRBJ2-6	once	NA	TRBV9	TGTGCCAGCAGCGTGGGGACACTTGAGGGGGACTCTGGGGCCAACGTCCTGACTTTC	CASSVGTLEGDSGANVLTF
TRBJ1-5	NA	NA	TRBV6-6	TGTGCCAGCAGCTCCCAGGAATTCCCCCAGCATTTT	CASSSQEFPQHF
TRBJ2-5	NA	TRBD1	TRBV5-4	TGTGCCAGCAGGTCCGGGACAGAGGAGACCCAGTACTTC	CASRSGTEETQYF
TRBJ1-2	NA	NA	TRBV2	TGTGCCAGCAGTGCAGGTTATGGCTACACCTTC	CASSAGYGYTF
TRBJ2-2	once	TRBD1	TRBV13	TGTGCCAGCAGCTCGGGACAGGGGGCGAACACCGGGGAGCTGTTTTTT	CASSSGQGANTGELFF
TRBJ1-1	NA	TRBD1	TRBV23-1	TGCGCCAGCAGTCCCCCGGGGTTAACAGGGGCCGACACTGAAGCTTTCTTT	CASSPPGLTGADTEAFF
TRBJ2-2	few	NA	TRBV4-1	TGCGCCAGCAGCCTGTCGGGAGTCGGCGGGGAGCTGTTTTTT	CASSLSGVGGELFF
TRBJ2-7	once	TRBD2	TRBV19	TGTGCCAGTACCCCCGGCCAGGGACTAGCGGGAGGGCCACTACGATGGTACTTC	CASTPGQGLAGGPLRWYF
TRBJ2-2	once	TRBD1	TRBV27	TGTGCCAGCAGTTATCCAGGGGGCACCGGGGAGCTGTTTTTT	CASSYPGGTGELFF